These 6 T cell receptor beta chains were sequenced from one sample in a study of human T cells and chemical hapten exposure. MiXCR, run by TCRdb on the RACE reads, gives a single entry per CDR3 protein. The sample shows a few hundred thousand distinct CDR3 sequences, roughly 8% of them seen only once. Indicated time point: pre-sensitization, week 0. The treatment is: therapeutic diphenylcyclopropenone sensitization with weekly scalp DPC. The sequences come from whole blood, collected in connection with sensitization to the hapten diphenylcyclopropenone (DPC). The receptors originated from a man aged 18 to 30 with alopecia areata. Some clones in this sample may be carry-over from other donors' samples.

The V call is TRBV7-9, the J call TRBJ1-1; D might be TRBD1 (6 bases). Trimming took 2 bases from V and 6 from J, leaving 19 bases between them. This CDR3 region has 16 residues. CDR1 is SEHNR, CDR2 FQNEAQ, per germline (reference sequence). The CDR3 DNA follows: TGTGCCAGCAGCTTAAACGCTGTCTCGGGGGGCTCTGAAGCTTTCTTT. Translated, it gives CASSLNAVSGGSEAFF.

The chain employs TRBV12-3 or TRBV12-4 and TRBJ1-1; D perhaps matches TRBD1 (5 bases). The CDR3 runs 13 residues. Trimming shortened V by 6 bases and J by 4 bases, and 12 bases separated the two germline ends. The CDR3 region is CASSFQGFTEAFF. The CDR3, as DNA: TGTGCCAGCAGCTTCCAGGGTTTCACTGAAGCTTTCTTT.

The sample holds a few counts of this clonotype. This chain uses TRBV27 with TRBJ2-7; 7 bases are a match to TRBD1. Trimming removed 6 bases from V and 0 bases from J; junction bases left unmatched: 5. Germline V gene lookup returns CDR1 MNHEY and CDR2 SMNVEV (reference sequence). The CDR3 loop spans 14 amino acids. CDR3 bases: TGTGCCAGCAGCCCACAGGGGCACTCCTACGAGCAGTACTTC. This translates into CASSPQGHSYEQYF.

At least ten counts were recorded for this clonotype. CDR3 bases: TGCGCCAGCAGCCAAGAGGTCCGACAGTTGCGTTTCTACGAGCAGTACTTC. This encodes CASSQEVRQLRFYEQYF. The chain carries TRBV4-3 and TRBJ2-7; D might be TRBD1 (5 bases). Germline values: CDR1 LGHNA, CDR2 YSLEER. This CDR3 has 17 amino acids. With 0 bases removed from V and 3 bases from J, the gap between germline ends came to 18 bases.

This clonotype was seen only a few times. This chain connects TRBV21-1 to TRBJ1-5. TRBV21-1 is shown as a pseudogene. CDR3 length equals 14 residues. CDR3 loop: CASSYSGGFQPQHF. CDR3 coding DNA: TGTGCCAGCAGCTATTCGGGAGGGTTTCAGCCCCAGCATTTT.

The V gene is TRBV20-1, the J gene TRBJ1-6; tentatively, D is TRBD1 (6 bases). Trimming took 5 bases from V and 0 from J, leaving 11 bases between them. CDR3 length: 15 residues. CDR1 and CDR2 from the germline V gene are DFQATT and SNEGSKA (reference sequence). The CDR3 protein is CSAQGHRSYNSPLHF. For the CDR3, the DNA is TGCAGTGCTCAGGGACACCGCTCCTATAATTCACCCCTCCACTTT.